The 16 T cell receptor beta chains below were found in one sample sequenced in a study of T-cell memory formation after mild COVID-19. TCRdb re-analysed the 5' RACE reads in MiXCR, keeping a single row per CDR3 protein. The repertoire holds 150,000 to 200,000 distinct CDR3 sequences, with 14% as singletons. The sample comprised PBMCs or a T cell subset sorted from them (not recorded which). Receptor source: an adult woman who had mild COVID-19 (a few samples of this study predate the infection). Cell type and time point are not known.

The chain joins TRBV5-1 to TRBJ2-3; 8 bases match TRBD2. Germline values: CDR1 SGHRS, CDR2 YFSETQ. With 9 bases clipped from V and 6 bases from J, the junction kept 9 bases outside the gene matches. The CDR3 is made up of 13 amino acids. CDR3 protein: CATTGLGSDTQYF. DNA for the CDR3: TGCGCCACCACGGGACTAGGGTCTGATACGCAGTATTTT.

This clonotype has ten or more counts. The J gene is TRBJ2-1, the V gene TRBV7-2, with 10 positions matching TRBD1. Germline CDR1 SGHTA, CDR2 FQGNSA. This CDR3 region has 13 residues. The J segment lost 9 bases and the V segment lost 5 bases, leaving 4 bases of the junction unmatched. The CDR3 sequence is CASSSRDRGEQFF. The DNA for the CDR3 is TGTGCCAGCAGCAGCCGGGACAGGGGTGAGCAGTTCTTC. The variable domain in full, with the rest retrieved from reference TRBV7-2 and TRBJ2-1, is GAGVSQSPSNKVTEKGKDVELRCDPISGHTALYWYRQSLGQGLEFLIYFQGNSAPDKSGLPSDRFSAERTGGSVSTLTIQRTQQEDSAVYLCASSSRDRGEQFFGPGTRLTVL.

This clonotype was recorded a few times. The CDR3 sequence: CSASGQVRLSYEQYF. In nucleotides, the CDR3 is TGCAGTGCTAGCGGACAGGTTCGGCTCTCCTACGAGCAGTACTTC. The chain carries TRBV20-1 and TRBJ2-7, with 7 positions matching TRBD1. From germline, CDR1 is DFQATT and CDR2 SNEGSKA (reference sequence). Unmatched junction bases numbered 8, after V lost 3 bases and J lost 0 bases. The CDR3 runs to 15 residues.

This clonotype appeared a few times. The CDR3 loop reads CASSPGGSGRTYEQYF. DNA of the CDR3: TGTGCCAGCAGCCCGGGAGGCAGCGGGAGAACCTACGAGCAGTACTTC. This chain links TRBV9 with TRBJ2-7; 8 bases are shared with TRBD2. V lost 4 bases, J lost 2 bases, and 11 bases stayed unmatched. Germline V CDR1 and CDR2: SGDLS, YYNGEE. CDR3 length equals 16 residues.

This clonotype occurred a few times. The chain combines TRBV4-3 with TRBJ2-4; possible D gene TRBD2, 5 bases. Germline loops: CDR1 LGHNA, CDR2 YSLEER. Trimming cost V 1 base and J 11 bases, with 18 bases left between them. The CDR3 sequence is 15 residues long. CDR3 nucleotide sequence: TGCGCCAGCAGCCAAGTCAAGGGCGCGACTAACCTTCAGTACTTC. Translating gives CASSQVKGATNLQYF.

This clonotype was observed a handful of times. This sequence joins TRBV6-5 and TRBJ1-6, with 8 bases fitting TRBD1. Germline CDR1 is MNHEY and CDR2 is SVGAGI. CDR3 length: 16 residues. V trimming: 6 bases; J trimming: 0 bases; junction bases outside the gene matches: 4. The CDR3 region is CASRRQGYSYNSPLHF. DNA for the CDR3: TGTGCCAGCAGACGACAGGGGTACTCCTATAATTCACCCCTCCACTTT.

This clonotype was seen more than once but under ten times. This sequence joins TRBV9 and TRBJ2-3, with a weak D call TRBD2 (5 bases). V was shortened by 0 bases and J by 7 bases, with 15 bases between the two germline ends. This CDR3 comprises 15 residues. Germline assignment: CDR1 SGDLS and CDR2 YYNGEE. CDR3 DNA sequence: TGTGCCAGCAGCGTAGCTGGACTTGCAGCTAATACGCAGTATTTT. It codes for CASSVAGLAANTQYF.

J is TRBJ2-5 and V is TRBV2, with 10 nucleotides matching TRBD2. This CDR3 has 15 amino acids. Germline V gene lookup returns CDR1 SNHLY and CDR2 FYNNEI. V lost 6 bases, J lost 5 bases, and 9 bases stayed unmatched. The CDR3 sequence: CASRTIAGGPETQYF. CDR3 coding DNA: TGTGCCAGCAGGACTATAGCGGGGGGCCCGGAGACCCAGTACTTC.

This clonotype was counted many times. J is TRBJ1-5 and V is TRBV20-1, with a possible D match to TRBD1 (5 bases). The germline gives CDR1 DFQATT, CDR2 SNEGSKA (reference sequence). Trimming shortened V by 3 bases and J by 0 bases, and 6 bases separated the two germline ends. This CDR3 spans 13 amino acids. CDR3 sequence: CSARTDSNQPQHF. The CDR3 nucleotides read TGCAGTGCTAGGACAGATAGCAATCAGCCCCAGCATTTT.

The V gene is TRBV5-1, the J gene TRBJ1-1; D is possibly TRBD1 (5 bases). From germline, CDR1 is SGHRS and CDR2 YFSETQ. This CDR3 is built from 14 residues. V lost 0 bases, J lost 4 bases, and 10 bases lay in between. CDR3 amino acids: CASSLAGGTTEAFF. Here the CDR3 DNA reads TGCGCCAGCAGCTTGGCTGGGGGTACCACTGAAGCTTTCTTT. The entire variable domain, with the rest obtained from reference TRBV5-1 and TRBJ1-1, is as follows: KAGVTQTPRYLIKTRGQQVTLSCSPISGHRSVSWYQQTPGQGLQFLFEYFSETQRNKGNFPGRFSGRQFSNSRSEMNVSTLELGDSALYLCASSLAGGTTEAFFGQGTRLTVV.

The chain has TRBV3-1 and TRBJ2-4, with D maybe TRBD1 (6 bases). CDR1 and CDR2 from the germline V gene are LGHDT and YNNKEL (reference sequence). V dropped 1 base and J dropped 0 bases, with 16 bases sitting between them. The CDR3 is made up of 18 amino acids. The CDR3 coding sequence is TGTGCCAGCAGCCAAGTGTTTATACAGGGCTCAGCCAAAAACATTCAGTACTTC. Translating gives CASSQVFIQGSAKNIQYF.

This clonotype has only a few counts. This sequence joins TRBV7-9 and TRBJ2-4, with 8 bases fitting TRBD1. With V trimmed by 5 bases and J by 1 base, 7 bases remained unmatched. This CDR3 has 16 amino acids. CDR1 and CDR2 from the germline V gene are SEHNR and FQNEAQ (reference sequence). CDR3 coding DNA: TGTGCCAGCAGCCAGAACAGGGGGATTGCCAAAAACATTCAGTACTTC. Translation: CASSQNRGIAKNIQYF.

This clonotype appeared a few times. This sequence joins TRBV4-3 and TRBJ2-7; D ambiguous. Trimming removed 3 bases from V and 2 bases from J, with 11 bases in between. The CDR3 spans 14 residues. Germline V gene lookup returns CDR1 LGHNA and CDR2 YSLEER. In DNA, the CDR3 is TGCGCCAGCAGCCAGATCACCGGCCCCTACGAGCAGTACTTC. Protein: CASSQITGPYEQYF.

This clonotype has only a few counts. The chain links TRBV7-9 to TRBJ2-3; a possible D gene is TRBD1 (6 bases). Deletions cut 5 bases from V and 1 base from J, with 16 bases between. This CDR3 spans 16 amino acids. Germline loops: CDR1 SEHNR, CDR2 FQNEAQ (reference sequence). Written as DNA, the CDR3 is TGTGCCAGCAGCCCTCACGGACAGAGGGGCACAGATACGCAGTATTTT. Translating gives CASSPHGQRGTDTQYF.

This clonotype was detected only a few times. The V gene is TRBV11-2, the J gene TRBJ2-1, with TRBD2 as a possible D gene (6 bases). The germline CDR1 and CDR2 sequences are SGHAT and FQNNGV. Trimming left V 4 bases short and J 8 bases short, with 15 bases between. The CDR3 has 14 residues. The CDR3: CASSSVTRIDEQFF. The CDR3 bases are TGTGCCAGCAGCTCCGTGACTAGGATCGATGAGCAGTTCTTC.

The J gene is TRBJ1-2, the V gene TRBV12-3 or TRBV12-4, with D perhaps TRBD1 (6 bases). Deletions cut 4 bases from V and 0 bases from J, with 6 bases between. CDR3 length: 13 residues. The CDR3: CASSWTANYGYTF. CDR3 sequence (DNA): TGTGCCAGCAGTTGGACAGCTAACTATGGCTACACCTTC.